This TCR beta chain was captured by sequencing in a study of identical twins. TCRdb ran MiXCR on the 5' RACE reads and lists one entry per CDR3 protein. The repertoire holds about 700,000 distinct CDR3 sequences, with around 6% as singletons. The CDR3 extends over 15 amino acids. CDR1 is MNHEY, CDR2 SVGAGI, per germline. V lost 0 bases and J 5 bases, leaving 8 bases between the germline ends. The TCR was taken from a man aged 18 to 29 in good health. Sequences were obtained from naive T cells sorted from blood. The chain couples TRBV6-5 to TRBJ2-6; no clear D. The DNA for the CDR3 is TGTGCCAGCAGTTACTCAAGGTTGCGGGCCAACGTCCTGACTTTC. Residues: CASSYSRLRANVLTF.